The 6 T cell receptor beta chains listed next were all sequenced from one sample in a study of cytomegalovirus exposure and HLA in healthy donors. With 60 Vbeta and 13 Jbeta primers, the PCR was carried out. Some clones are missing from TCRdb's copy, which holds only in-frame ones; the method was immunoSEQ multiplex PCR. The profile shows roughly 100,000 clones, less than 85% of them singletons. Sequencing used PBMCs. The receptors come from a woman aged 18-29 years in good health and CMV-seropositive.

The rearrangement uses TRBV29-1 and TRBJ1-5, with D unclear. V was shortened by 4 bases and J by 3 bases, with 10 bases between the two germline ends. Germline lookup yields CDR1 SQVTM and CDR2 ANQGSEA. The CDR3 is 13 amino acids. The CDR3 reads CSVVGGLNQPQHF. The CDR3 bases are TGCAGCGTTGTAGGAGGGCTCAATCAGCCCCAGCATTTT.

The V and J genes are TRBV19 and TRBJ1-1, with 9 bases that match TRBD1. After removal of 5 bases from V and 1 base from J, the junction contained 2 bases not matched to a gene. The germline V gene encodes CDR1 LNHDA and CDR2 SQIVND (reference sequence). CDR3 length: 14 amino acids. In DNA form, the CDR3 reads TGTGCCAGTAGTCGACAGGGGGGGAACACTGAAGCTTTCTTT. As protein: CASSRQGGNTEAFF.

The V call is TRBV5-1, the J call TRBJ2-7, with 8 positions matching TRBD1. The CDR3 is made up of 12 amino acids. V gave up 0 bases and J gave up 12 bases; unmatched junction bases: 5. Per the germline V gene, CDR1 is SGHRS and CDR2 is YFSETQ. The CDR3 loop is CASSLEGQVWYF. The CDR3 nucleotides read TGCGCCAGCAGCTTGGAGGGACAGGTATGGTACTTC.

J is TRBJ2-3 and V is TRBV2; no clear D gene. The CDR3 has 11 residues. CDR1 is SNHLY, CDR2 FYNNEI, per germline. Trimming removed 4 bases from V and 9 bases from J, with 8 bases in between. Here the CDR3 DNA reads TGTGCCAGCAGTGTTGTGGAGACGCAGTATTTT. This codes for CASSVVETQYF.

J is TRBJ2-3 and V is TRBV5-6; a weak D match, TRBD2 (6 bases). The CDR3 is 15 residues long. V was clipped by 0 bases and J by 6 bases, with 14 bases between them. The germline CDR1 and CDR2 sequences are SGHDT and YYEEEE. CDR3 DNA: TGTGCCAGCAGCTTGGTTCGGGAGCCAAGGGATACGCAGTATTTT. Residues: CASSLVREPRDTQYF.

Here the CDR3 reads CASSFKGAQPQHF. CDR3 coding DNA: TGTGCCAGCAGCTTCAAGGGGGCCCAGCCCCAGCATTTT. V usage is TRBV7-2 and J usage is TRBJ1-5; 7 bases agree with TRBD1. The CDR3 consists of 13 residues. The germline V gene encodes CDR1 SGHTA and CDR2 FQGNSA. With V trimmed by 3 bases and J by 7 bases, 3 bases remained unmatched.